The subject of this entry is one T cell receptor (beta chain). Germline CDR1 is SGHRS and CDR2 is YFSETQ. The CDR3 has 14 amino acids. Trimming shortened V by 0 bases and J by 8 bases, and 14 bases separated the two germline ends. This entry is derived from a study of Graves' ophthalmopathy and Graves' hyperthyroidism. As the template, RNA transcripts were used to amplify TCR beta CDR3 regions. Amplification began with first-round RT-PCR using HTBI primers, then second-round multiplex PCR was performed. In TCRdb, the multiplex PCR reads were re-called with MiXCR into one record per CDR3 protein. The sample includes 680,000 or so distinct CDR3 sequences, 22% of them seen just once. The stable label applied to hyperthyroidism with no ophthalmopathy within 18 months of follow-up.

Sequencing was carried out using peripheral blood. The receptor's source is a woman in her late teens or twenties with stable Graves' hyperthyroidism. Some clones in this sample may be carry-over from other donors' samples. This rearrangement joins TRBV5-1 to TRBJ1-2; D possibly corresponds to TRBD1 (5 bases). DNA for the CDR3: TGCGCCAGCAGCTTGGCCGGGGCAGAGGAAGGCTACACCTTC. This translates into CASSLAGAEEGYTF.